The present T cell receptor beta chain was sequenced within a study of T cell responses to AZD1222 COVID-19 vaccine. Concerning this clone: What it recognizes is unknown.

Study findings and constraints: CD4 TCRs associated with vaccination spanned spike, dominating at 160-218 and 743-854. Donors in the cohort were predominantly white British and more often female, and clonal diversity was possibly underestimated. Baseline antibody screening turned up just a handful of seropositive AZD1222 recipients.

Second-dose recipients at about 4 or about 12 weeks were treated as one pooled group. The method was immunoSEQ multiplex PCR; TCRdb's version includes in-frame clones alone and lacks a portion of them. The table records about 53,000 clones, about nine tenths of them present only once. The source material was peripheral blood, sampled 28 days after the second AZD1222 dose. The TCR originated in an adult who received the AZD1222 COVID-19 vaccine.

The chain's CDR3 is CASSLIGTVGPTEAFF. CDR3 in DNA: TGTGCCAGCAGCCTGATAGGGACAGTCGGACCCACTGAAGCTTTCTTT. The chain combines TRBV5-6 with TRBJ1-1; 7 bases line up with TRBD1. The CDR3 is made up of 16 amino acids. The trim removed 4 bases at V and 4 bases at J, leaving 13 bases unmatched. The germline V gene has CDR1 SGHDT and CDR2 YYEEEE.